A selection of T cell receptor beta chains follows, all from one sample in a study of shared clonotypes between healthy human individuals. Profiled with immunoSEQ multiplex PCR; TCRdb holds only in-frame clones, not every one. This table has approximately 1,000,000 clones, approximately 80% appearing once. Input material: memory CD4+ T cells from PBMCs. All receptors derive from a man aged 18 to 29 in good health. Some clones in this sample may be carry-over from other donors' samples. Each CDR3 is given with its conserved first and last residue. A D gene is named only where the DNA matches it firmly. Clone size, where shown, is once, few, many, or a class for clones that have expanded.

D gene: TRBD2
CDR3 length: 15
clone size: -
J gene: TRBJ2-7
V gene: TRBV7-2
CDR3 protein: CASSRTSGRFSEQYF
CDR3 DNA: TGTGCCAGCAGCAGGACTAGCGGGAGATTCAGCGAGCAGTACTTC

D gene: -
CDR3 length: 15
clone size: -
J gene: TRBJ2-7
V gene: TRBV5-1
CDR3 protein: CASSSNGRTTYEQYF
CDR3 DNA: TGCGCCAGCAGCTCGAATGGACGGACCACCTACGAGCAGTACTTC

D gene: -
CDR3 length: 17
clone size: -
J gene: TRBJ2-2
V gene: TRBV6-1
CDR3 protein: CASSEVPGTPNTGELFF
CDR3 DNA: TGTGCCAGCAGTGAAGTTCCCGGGACTCCGAACACCGGGGAGCTGTTTTTT

D gene: -
CDR3 length: 14
clone size: -
J gene: TRBJ1-1
V gene: TRBV10-3
CDR3 protein: CAISDQSGSSEAFF
CDR3 DNA: TGTGCCATCAGTGATCAGTCGGGGTCTTCTGAAGCTTTCTTT

D gene: TRBD2
CDR3 length: 15
clone size: -
J gene: TRBJ2-7
V gene: TRBV6-5
CDR3 protein: CASSYGAGGTYEQYF
CDR3 DNA: TGTGCCAGCAGTTACGGGGCGGGAGGTACCTACGAGCAGTACTTC

D gene: -
CDR3 length: 15
clone size: -
J gene: TRBJ2-5
V gene: TRBV6-5
CDR3 protein: CASSSPSEGQETQYF
CDR3 DNA: TGTGCCAGCAGTTCCCCTTCGGAGGGTCAAGAGACCCAGTACTTC

D gene: -
CDR3 length: 12
clone size: -
J gene: TRBJ1-2
V gene: TRBV7-3
CDR3 protein: CATEGDGYGYTF
CDR3 DNA: TGTGCCACCGAGGGTGACGGCTATGGCTACACCTTC

D gene: TRBD2
CDR3 length: 15
clone size: many
J gene: TRBJ2-5
V gene: TRBV5-4
CDR3 protein: CASSGAGGRQETQYF
CDR3 DNA: TGTGCCAGCAGCGGAGCGGGGGGAAGGCAAGAGACCCAGTACTTC

D gene: -
CDR3 length: 14
clone size: -
J gene: TRBJ2-1
V gene: TRBV5-4
CDR3 protein: CASSLYGLYNEQFF
CDR3 DNA: TGTGCCAGCAGCTTGTATGGATTATACAATGAGCAGTTCTTC

D gene: -
CDR3 length: 15
clone size: -
J gene: TRBJ1-5
V gene: TRBV7-8
CDR3 protein: CASSLEKNSNQPQHF
CDR3 DNA: TGTGCCAGCAGCTTAGAGAAGAATAGCAATCAGCCCCAGCATTTT

D gene: TRBD1
CDR3 length: 15
clone size: -
J gene: TRBJ1-3
V gene: TRBV10-3
CDR3 protein: CAITRDSASGNTIYF
CDR3 DNA: TGTGCCATCACCCGGGACAGTGCGTCTGGAAACACCATATATTTT

D gene: -
CDR3 length: 14
clone size: -
J gene: TRBJ2-1
V gene: TRBV6-5
CDR3 protein: CASSSGDPEDEQFF
CDR3 DNA: TGTGCCAGCAGTTCCGGTGACCCAGAGGATGAGCAGTTCTTC

D gene: -
CDR3 length: 14
clone size: -
J gene: TRBJ2-5
V gene: TRBV7-2
CDR3 protein: CASSPSSAQETQYF
CDR3 DNA: TGTGCCAGCAGCCCTTCTAGCGCCCAAGAGACCCAGTACTTC

D gene: -
CDR3 length: 13
clone size: -
J gene: TRBJ2-2
V gene: TRBV7-2
CDR3 protein: CASSPGYTGELFF
CDR3 DNA: TGTGCCAGCAGCCCCGGATACACCGGGGAGCTGTTTTTT

D gene: -
CDR3 length: 13
clone size: -
J gene: TRBJ2-7
V gene: TRBV5-4
CDR3 protein: CASSGGTNYEQYF
CDR3 DNA: TGTGCCAGCAGCGGGGGGACGAACTACGAGCAGTACTTC

D gene: TRBD1
CDR3 length: 11
clone size: -
J gene: TRBJ1-2
V gene: TRBV20-1
CDR3 protein: CSPQRDRDHTF
CDR3 DNA: TGCAGTCCGCAAAGGGACAGGGATCACACCTTC

D gene: TRBD2
CDR3 length: 17
clone size: -
J gene: TRBJ2-1
V gene: TRBV7-3
CDR3 protein: CASSPFGTSGTYNEQFF
CDR3 DNA: TGTGCCAGCAGCCCCTTCGGGACTAGCGGCACCTACAATGAGCAGTTCTTC

D gene: TRBD2
CDR3 length: 15
clone size: -
J gene: TRBJ2-7
V gene: TRBV5-1
CDR3 protein: CASSLGPAGRNEQYF
CDR3 DNA: TGCGCCAGCAGCTTGGGACCAGCGGGAAGGAACGAGCAGTACTTC

D gene: -
CDR3 length: 18
clone size: -
J gene: TRBJ1-3
V gene: TRBV7-5
CDR3 protein: CARSCISERKDSGNTIYF
CDR3 DNA: TGTGCCAGAAGCTGTATTTCCGAGAGGAAAGACTCTGGAAACACCATATATTTT

D gene: -
CDR3 length: 15
clone size: -
J gene: TRBJ1-5
V gene: TRBV6-5
CDR3 protein: CASSYSVPSNQPQHF
CDR3 DNA: TGTGCCAGCAGTTACTCGGTGCCGAGCAATCAGCCCCAGCATTTT

D gene: -
CDR3 length: 15
clone size: -
J gene: TRBJ2-7
V gene: TRBV10-3
CDR3 protein: CATSASNSLSYEQYF
CDR3 DNA: TGTGCCACCTCTGCCTCTAACAGTCTCTCCTACGAGCAGTACTTC

D gene: -
CDR3 length: 13
clone size: many
J gene: TRBJ1-4
V gene: TRBV29-1
CDR3 protein: CSVCRGQNEKLFF
CDR3 DNA: TGCAGCGTCTGCCGGGGCCAAAATGAAAAACTGTTTTTT

D gene: -
CDR3 length: 16
clone size: -
J gene: TRBJ2-7
V gene: TRBV7-3
CDR3 protein: CASSLYGGGNSYEQYF
CDR3 DNA: TGTGCCAGCAGCTTATACGGCGGAGGCAACTCCTACGAGCAGTACTTC

D gene: -
CDR3 length: 14
clone size: -
J gene: TRBJ1-1
V gene: TRBV5-1
CDR3 protein: CASSLLAQNTEAFF
CDR3 DNA: TGCGCCAGCAGCTTGCTGGCCCAGAACACTGAAGCTTTCTTT

D gene: -
CDR3 length: 14
clone size: -
J gene: TRBJ2-1
V gene: TRBV7-3
CDR3 protein: CASSLLPGYNEQFF
CDR3 DNA: TGTGCCAGCAGCTTACTTCCGGGCTACAATGAGCAGTTCTTC

D gene: TRBD1
CDR3 length: 17
clone size: -
J gene: TRBJ1-4
V gene: TRBV4-1
CDR3 protein: CASSQDGTGGRDEKLFF
CDR3 DNA: TGCGCCAGCAGCCAAGATGGGACAGGGGGAAGAGATGAAAAACTGTTTTTT

D gene: -
CDR3 length: 14
clone size: -
J gene: TRBJ1-5
V gene: TRBV27
CDR3 protein: CASSLNRASQPQHF
CDR3 DNA: TGTGCCAGCAGTTTGAACAGGGCGAGCCAGCCCCAGCATTTT

D gene: -
CDR3 length: 13
clone size: few
J gene: TRBJ1-3
V gene: TRBV28
CDR3 protein: CASSWRPGNTIYF
CDR3 DNA: TGTGCCAGCAGTTGGAGGCCCGGAAACACCATATATTTT

D gene: TRBD1
CDR3 length: 13
clone size: -
J gene: TRBJ1-5
V gene: TRBV7-8
CDR3 protein: CASSRQGFQPQHF
CDR3 DNA: TGTGCCAGCAGCCGACAGGGTTTTCAGCCCCAGCATTTT

D gene: -
CDR3 length: 11
clone size: -
J gene: TRBJ1-3
V gene: TRBV28
CDR3 protein: CASSLEGTIYF
CDR3 DNA: TGTGCCAGCAGTTTAGAGGGAACCATATATTTT

D gene: TRBD1
CDR3 length: 16
clone size: -
J gene: TRBJ2-3
V gene: TRBV5-1
CDR3 protein: CASSLDPTGGGNTQYF
CDR3 DNA: TGCGCCAGCAGCTTGGATCCGACAGGGGGCGGAAATACGCAGTATTTT